These 30 T cell receptor beta chains were sequenced from one sample in a study of T-cell memory formation after mild COVID-19 (dated by TCRdb to about 2021). The method behind the library was 5' RACE. Sequencer: Illumina NovaSeq 6000. TCRdb ran its own pipeline on the public reads, namely fastp trimming at Q25 and MiXCR clone calling, and kept in-frame beta chains. Each CDR3 protein appears once, grouped with its most common genes and DNA. Across this sample there are just under 350,000 distinct CDR3 sequences, with about an eighth seen only once. 20% to 25% of the sample is held by the ten biggest clonotypes. What was sequenced was PBMCs or a T cell subset sorted from them (not recorded which). The source is a man between 18 and 29 years old who had mild COVID-19 (a few samples of this study predate the infection). The sample titles of this study are shuffled in the database, so cell type and time point are left out; the donor was told from shared clones.

This chain connects TRBV3-1 to TRBJ2-7; unclear D gene. V was cut by 4 bases and J by 7 bases, with 17 bases left in between. The CDR3 covers 14 residues. Germline CDR1 LGHDT, CDR2 YNNKEL (reference sequence). CDR3 amino acids: CASSRLGGIREQYF. CDR3 coding DNA: TGTGCCAGCAGCCGTCTTGGTGGGATCCGGGAGCAGTACTTC.

This clonotype was observed a few times. The chain is built from TRBV5-6 and TRBJ2-4, with D hard to call. The CDR3 sequence is 13 residues long. Looked up from germline, CDR1 is SGHDT and CDR2 is YYEEEE. The V gene lost 4 bases and the J gene lost 0 bases, with 5 bases spanning the gap. CDR3 sequence reads: CASSRLAKNIQYF. CDR3 DNA: TGTGCCAGCAGCCGACTAGCCAAAAACATTCAGTACTTC.

The V gene is TRBV2, the J gene TRBJ2-7; D perhaps matches TRBD2 (5 bases). In germline, CDR1 is SNHLY, CDR2 FYNNEI. Trimming removed 5 bases at V and 3 bases at J, with 17 bases between. The CDR3 has 15 residues. CDR3 sequence (DNA): TGTGCCAGCAGTACCGGAGAGGGAAAAGTCTACGAGCAGTACTTC. It is translated as CASSTGEGKVYEQYF.

This chain links TRBV5-1 with TRBJ2-7, with unresolved D. CDR1 is SGHRS, CDR2 YFSETQ, per germline. CDR3 size: 14 residues. V lost 2 bases and J lost 2, with 11 bases in between. The CDR3, as DNA: TGCGCCAGCAGCTTTAACGGTTTTGCCTACGAGCAGTACGTC. Translating gives CASSFNGFAYEQYV.

This clonotype was counted only a few times. J is TRBJ2-1 and V is TRBV7-2, with D perhaps TRBD2 (6 bases). The germline V and J ends were trimmed by 5 bases and 4 bases, with 12 bases remaining between them. The CDR3 totals 14 residues. Germline assignment: CDR1 SGHTA and CDR2 FQGNSA. Here the CDR3 reads CASSQGLAYNEQFF. In DNA, the CDR3 is TGTGCCAGCAGCCAGGGACTGGCATACAATGAGCAGTTCTTC.

The chain uses TRBV24-1 and TRBJ1-1; tentative D call: TRBD1 (5 bases). This CDR3 has 13 residues. Per germline, CDR1 KGHDR and CDR2 SFDVKD. The germline V and J ends were trimmed by 7 bases and 1 base, with 9 bases remaining between them. CDR3 bases: TGTGCCACCAGCGTTACAGGGAACACTGAAGCTTTCTTT. Amino acid sequence: CATSVTGNTEAFF.

This clonotype was seen only a few times. CDR3 sequence: CATSSGLAGGIGYNEQFF. For the CDR3, the DNA is TGTGCCACCAGCAGCGGACTAGCGGGGGGGATCGGTTACAATGAGCAGTTCTTC. The chain joins TRBV15 to TRBJ2-1; 15 bases are a match to TRBD2. The CDR3 is 18 amino acids. The trim removed 3 bases at V and 4 bases at J, leaving 7 bases unmatched. CDR1 LNHNV and CDR2 YYDKDF come from the germline V gene (reference sequence).

This chain connects TRBV6-2 or TRBV6-3 to TRBJ2-3; TRBD2 agrees at 8 bases. This CDR3 is built from 14 residues. The V and J ends lost 4 bases and 3 bases, in that order; junction bases with no gene match: 3. Germline V gene sequence: CDR1 MNHEY, CDR2 SVGEGT. This CDR3 is CASSWTSLTDTQYF. CDR3 nucleotide sequence: TGTGCCAGCAGTTGGACTAGCTTGACAGATACGCAGTATTTT.

The sample holds a few counts of this clonotype. The rearrangement links TRBV21-1 to TRBJ1-2; no DNA check was done on the table's D call, TRBD1. TRBV21-1 is a pseudogene segment. The CDR3 is 16 amino acids. This chain's CDR3 is CASSKVGPDRGRGYTF. As DNA, the CDR3 is TGTGCCAGCAGCAAAGTGGGGCCGGACAGGGGACGTGGCTACACCTTC.

This clonotype was observed many times. This sequence joins TRBV20-1 and TRBJ1-2; D ambiguous. V lost 0 bases and J 5 bases, leaving 16 bases between the germline ends. The CDR3 spans 15 residues. CDR1 and CDR2 from the germline V gene are DFQATT and SNEGSKA (reference sequence). CDR3 DNA sequence: TGCAGTGCTAGAGATTGGACTGGAGGGCAGTATGGCTACACCTTC. This sequence encodes CSARDWTGGQYGYTF.

This clonotype was seen only a few times. The chain has TRBV4-2 and TRBJ1-1, with 9 positions matching TRBD1. Germline V gives CDR1 LGHNA, CDR2 YNFKEQ. There are 17 residues in the CDR3. The J segment lost 4 bases and the V segment lost 3 bases, leaving 12 bases of the junction unmatched. The CDR3 region is CASSHIRDRVSGTEAFF. CDR3 DNA: TGTGCCAGCAGCCACATCCGGGACAGGGTGTCAGGCACTGAAGCTTTCTTT.

This clonotype was observed many times. This chain connects TRBV4-2 to TRBJ2-3; maybe TRBD2 (6 bases). The germline gives CDR1 LGHNA, CDR2 YNFKEQ. Trimming stripped 0 bases from V and 6 bases from J, with 16 bases between. The length of the CDR3 is 16 residues. CDR3 protein: CASSQDETGTSDTQYF. The CDR3 nucleotides read TGTGCCAGCAGCCAAGATGAGACCGGGACTTCGGATACGCAGTATTTT.

The chain is built from TRBV2 and TRBJ2-1, with D uncertain. Germline V gene sequence: CDR1 SNHLY, CDR2 FYNNEI. This CDR3 spans 13 amino acids. The ends were cut back, 6 bases at V and 13 bases at J, with 19 bases in the middle. For the CDR3, the DNA is TGTGCCAGCAGATGGAAGCTCCCTTTACCCCAGTTCTTC. Encoded protein: CASRWKLPLPQFF.

This chain joins TRBV18 and TRBJ2-7, with D perhaps matching TRBD1 (6 bases). Trimming took off 4 bases at V and 3 bases at J, with 10 bases between the two ends. CDR3 length equals 13 residues. Germline V gene data show CDR1 as KGHSH and CDR2 as LQKENI. DNA of the CDR3: TGTGCCAGCTCACAGAGGACAGACTACGAGCAGTACTTC. It specifies CASSQRTDYEQYF.

This clonotype appeared many times. The gene calls are TRBV4-1 and TRBJ2-2, with TRBD1 matching 7 bases. CDR1 is MGHRA and CDR2 is YSYEKL in the germline V gene. The CDR3 covers 15 residues. Trimming removed 3 bases from V and 5 bases from J; junction bases left unmatched: 6. The CDR3 sequence: CASSHTLRGTGELFF. DNA of the CDR3: TGCGCCAGCAGCCACACGCTCAGGGGGACCGGGGAGCTGTTTTTT.

Concerning this clonotype itself: Germline is not matched at one junction end, which may reflect a read error. The rearrangement links TRBV20-1 to TRBJ1-1; D unresolved. From germline, CDR1 is DFQATT and CDR2 SNEGSKA (reference sequence). The CDR3 contains 13 residues. In nucleotides, the CDR3 is TGCAGTGCTAAAGGGCGGACGAACACTGGAGCTTTCTTT. Translating it yields CSAKGRTNTGAFF.

This clonotype occurred a few times. V is TRBV30 and J is TRBJ1-5; D call uncertain. The CDR3 has 13 amino acids. Trimming took 2 bases from V and 5 from J, leaving 10 bases between them. In germline, CDR1 is GTSNPN, CDR2 SVGIG (reference sequence). CDR3 sequence: CAWSPAGDQPQHF. The CDR3 bases are TGTGCCTGGAGTCCGGCGGGCGATCAGCCCCAGCATTTT.

This clonotype was seen more than once but under ten times. V is TRBV9 and J is TRBJ2-3, with 12 bases that match TRBD1. The CDR3 runs to 17 residues. V trimming: 2 bases; J trimming: 4 bases; junction bases outside the gene matches: 8. Germline V gene data show CDR1 as SGDLS and CDR2 as YYNGEE. DNA of the CDR3: TGTGCCAGCAGCGTGGGACAGGGGGCATTTTTAGCAGATACGCAGTATTTT. Translation gives CASSVGQGAFLADTQYF.

This chain connects TRBV7-2 to TRBJ2-1; no clear D gene. The CDR3 sequence is 15 residues long. V shed 5 bases and J shed 3 bases, with 14 bases lying between them. CDR1 is SGHTA, CDR2 FQGNSA, per germline. The CDR3 spells CASSGVVSGYNEQFF. The CDR3 DNA sequence: TGTGCCAGCAGCGGCGTGGTGTCAGGCTACAATGAGCAGTTCTTC.

This chain links TRBV7-8 with TRBJ1-6; D may be TRBD1 (5 bases). The germline V gene encodes CDR1 SGHVS and CDR2 FQNEAQ. CDR3 length equals 14 residues. Trimming took 7 bases from V and 4 from J, leaving 11 bases between them. The DNA of the CDR3 is TGTGCCAGCATGATCGGGGGTTATAATTCACCCCTCCACTTT. Protein sequence: CASMIGGYNSPLHF.

This clonotype appeared a few times. The J gene is TRBJ2-1, the V gene TRBV5-1; D gene ambiguous. The CDR3 has 15 residues. CDR1 is SGHRS and CDR2 is YFSETQ in the germline V gene. V was clipped by 4 bases and J by 0 bases, with 11 bases between them. This CDR3 reads CASSMDLRSYNEQFF. The CDR3 nucleotides are TGCGCCAGCAGCATGGACCTCCGCTCCTACAATGAGCAGTTCTTC.

This clonotype was detected a few times. V and J are TRBV7-2 and TRBJ2-2; D is undetermined. V was pared by 2 bases and J by 0 bases, with 10 bases between. The CDR3 is 16 residues long. Per germline, CDR1 SGHTA and CDR2 FQGNSA. The CDR3 is CASSLIPGSNTGELFF. CDR3 DNA sequence: TGTGCCAGCAGCTTAATACCCGGCTCGAACACCGGGGAGCTGTTTTTT.

This clonotype was detected a few times. The chain joins TRBV5-1 to TRBJ1-2, with a weak D call TRBD1 (6 bases). Trimming took off 0 bases at V and 4 bases at J, with 16 bases between the two ends. Per the germline V gene, CDR1 is SGHRS and CDR2 is YFSETQ. CDR3 length equals 16 residues. CDR3 amino acids: CASSLGRQAKGYGYTF. The CDR3, as DNA: TGCGCCAGCAGCTTGGGGAGACAGGCCAAGGGCTATGGCTACACCTTC.

This clonotype was detected only a few times. This rearrangement joins TRBV6-2 or TRBV6-3 to TRBJ2-4; tentatively, D is TRBD1 (7 bases). Germline CDR1 is MNHEY and CDR2 is SVGEGT. Trimming took 7 bases from V and 9 from J, leaving 16 bases between them. This CDR3 region has 13 residues. Here the CDR3 DNA reads TGTGCCAGCACCGGGGGACAGAGGAGCATTCAGTACTTC. Translation: CASTGGQRSIQYF.

V gene TRBV5-6 combines with J gene TRBJ2-1; unclear D gene. The CDR3 runs 11 residues. V lost 6 bases and J lost 6, with 7 bases in between. Germline V CDR1 and CDR2: SGHDT, YYEEEE. The CDR3 DNA sequence: TGTGCCAGCACAAGAACCAATGAGCAGTTCTTC. This translates into CASTRTNEQFF.

This clonotype was observed a few times. V gene TRBV7-9 combines with J gene TRBJ1-5; a weak D match, TRBD1 (5 bases). Per germline, CDR1 SEHNR and CDR2 FQNEAQ (reference sequence). The ends were cut back, 7 bases at V and 4 bases at J, with 11 bases in the middle. The CDR3 runs to 13 residues. CDR3 nucleotides: TGTGCCAGCACCCGGGGCGGTAATCAGCCCCAGCATTTT. Protein: CASTRGGNQPQHF.

This clonotype was observed once. The gene calls are TRBV27 and TRBJ2-1, with 7 positions matching TRBD1. Trimming at V came to 9 bases and at J to 7 bases, leaving 21 bases not matched to a gene. The germline gives CDR1 MNHEY, CDR2 SMNVEV (reference sequence). CDR3 length equals 17 residues. This CDR3 is CASMPDLRTGSINEQFF. The CDR3 DNA reads TGTGCCAGTATGCCCGACCTGCGGACAGGATCTATTAATGAGCAGTTCTTC.

The chain uses TRBV7-9 and TRBJ2-3; 12 bases fit TRBD2. The germline V gene has CDR1 SEHNR and CDR2 FQNEAQ (reference sequence). The junction had 9 bases not matched to a gene; V was cut back by 5 bases and J by 0 bases. The CDR3 is 18 amino acids. The CDR3 region has the DNA TGTGCCAGCAGCGCCAAACTAGCGGGGGGACCTAGCACAGATACGCAGTATTTT. Its translation: CASSAKLAGGPSTDTQYF.

In the case of this clonotype: The junction departs from germline at one end; a sequencing error may be responsible. The chain carries TRBV7-7 and TRBJ2-3; TRBD1 matches 7 bases. This CDR3 has 16 amino acids. Germline V gene lookup returns CDR1 SSHAT and CDR2 FNYEAQ (reference sequence). The CDR3 region is CASSPQGDPRRSTQYF. DNA for the CDR3: TGTGCTAGCAGCCCCCAGGGGGACCCACGGAGGTCTACGCAGTATTTT.

This clonotype was observed a few times. The rearrangement joins TRBV6-2 or TRBV6-3 to TRBJ2-2, with D uncertain. Looked up from germline, CDR1 is MNHEY and CDR2 is SVGEGT. V was clipped by 0 bases and J by 4 bases, with 6 bases between them. CDR3 length equals 14 residues. CDR3 sequence: CASSYSWSTGELFF. CDR3 in DNA: TGTGCCAGCAGTTACTCCTGGAGCACCGGGGAGCTGTTTTTT.